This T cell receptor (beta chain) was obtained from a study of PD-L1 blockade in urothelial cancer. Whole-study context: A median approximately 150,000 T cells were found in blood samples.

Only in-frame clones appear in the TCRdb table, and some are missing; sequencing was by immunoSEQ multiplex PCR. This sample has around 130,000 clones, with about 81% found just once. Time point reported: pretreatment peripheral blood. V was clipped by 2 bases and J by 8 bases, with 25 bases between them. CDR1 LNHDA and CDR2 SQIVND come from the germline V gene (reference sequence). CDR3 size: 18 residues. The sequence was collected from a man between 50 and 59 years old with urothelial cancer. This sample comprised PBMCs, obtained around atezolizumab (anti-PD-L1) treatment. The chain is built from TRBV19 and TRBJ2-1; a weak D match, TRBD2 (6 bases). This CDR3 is CASSISLGDWTGGDEQFF. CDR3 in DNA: TGTGCCAGTAGTATATCCCTTGGGGACTGGACGGGTGGTGATGAGCAGTTCTTC.